The 17 T cell receptor beta chains presented below share a single source sample, sequenced in a study of blood T cell repertoires in COVID-19. The data were produced by immunoSEQ multiplex PCR, yet TCRdb's version contains in-frame clones alone and is incomplete. In the table there are 96,000 or so clones, about four fifths of which are singletons. Sequencing was performed on peripheral blood. Receptors were obtained from a man aged 80 or over with COVID-19, enrolled during active disease.

The chain couples TRBV19 to TRBJ1-4; 7 bases fit TRBD1. Losses at the gene ends were 6 bases for V and 8 bases for J; bases not matched to a gene: 12. The germline V gene encodes CDR1 LNHDA and CDR2 SQIVND (reference sequence). The CDR3 has 15 amino acids. The CDR3, as DNA: TGTGCCAGTAGCCGGACAGGAGGATTGGTAGAAAAACTGTTTTTT. Translation: CASSRTGGLVEKLFF.

The CDR3 sequence is CASSIGQGGQPQHF. The DNA for the CDR3 is TGTGCCAGCAGCATCGGACAGGGTGGTCAGCCCCAGCATTTT. This sequence joins TRBV7-9 and TRBJ1-5; 8 bases agree with TRBD1. Trimming removed 5 bases from V and 6 bases from J; junction bases left unmatched: 6. Germline V gives CDR1 SEHNR, CDR2 FQNEAQ (reference sequence). The CDR3 spans 14 residues.

The chain links TRBV28 to TRBJ2-5; the match to TRBD2 covers 12 bases. Germline loops: CDR1 MDHEN, CDR2 SYDVKM. The CDR3 runs 17 residues. The V segment lost 5 bases and the J segment 2 bases; nucleotides outside the gene matches: 9. The CDR3 coding sequence is TGTGCCAGCAGTCTCCTCGGGACTAGCGGGTTTCAAGAGACCCAGTACTTC. It codes for CASSLLGTSGFQETQYF.

This clone was counted a single time. The chain links TRBV29-1 to TRBJ2-7, with a possible D match to TRBD2 (5 bases). The V gene's germline CDR1 is SQVTM and CDR2 ANQGSEA. The CDR3 extends over 15 amino acids. Trimming took off 1 base at V and 0 bases at J, with 13 bases between the two ends. The CDR3 DNA follows: TGCAGCGTTGAAGGGGGTAGGGAGAGCTCCTACGAGCAGTACTTC. As protein: CSVEGGRESSYEQYF.

CDR3 DNA sequence: TGTGCCTGGAGTGTACTTAGCGGGGGGGCTAACGGGGAGCTGTTTTTT. Its translation: CAWSVLSGGANGELFF. V and J are TRBV30 and TRBJ2-2, with 11 nucleotides matching TRBD2. The length of the CDR3 is 16 residues. Germline CDR1 GTSNPN, CDR2 SVGIG (reference sequence). The J segment lost 7 bases and the V segment lost 0 bases, leaving 7 bases of the junction unmatched.

V is TRBV5-1 and J is TRBJ2-3; the match to TRBD2 covers 11 bases. CDR1 and CDR2 from the germline V gene are SGHRS and YFSETQ. V trimming: 2 bases; J trimming: 4 bases; junction bases outside the gene matches: 6. This CDR3 has 16 amino acids. In DNA form, the CDR3 reads TGCGCCAGCAGCTTCCTTAGCGGGGGGGCCTCAGATACGCAGTATTTT. Protein product: CASSFLSGGASDTQYF. The complete variable domain, with remaining parts taken from reference TRBV5-1 and TRBJ2-3, reads KAGVTQTPRYLIKTRGQQVTLSCSPISGHRSVSWYQQTPGQGLQFLFEYFSETQRNKGNFPGRFSGRQFSNSRSEMNVSTLELGDSALYLCASSFLSGGASDTQYFGPGTRLTVL.

This clone was seen just once. The chain recombines TRBV20-1 with TRBJ2-3; TRBD2 aligns across 9 bases. Unmatched junction bases numbered 9, after V lost 3 bases and J lost 2 bases. The germline CDR1 and CDR2 sequences are DFQATT and SNEGSKA (reference sequence). The CDR3 runs to 16 residues. In DNA form, the CDR3 reads TGCAGTGCTAGTGGGCTAGCGGGGCCCAACACAGATACGCAGTATTTT. Protein sequence: CSASGLAGPNTDTQYF.

The chain carries TRBV11-2 and TRBJ2-1; 7 bases line up with TRBD2. CDR1 SGHAT and CDR2 FQNNGV come from the germline V gene. J gave up 10 bases and V 0 bases, and 6 bases lay outside the gene matches. The CDR3 has 14 amino acids. CDR3 in DNA: TGTGCCAGCAGCTTAGATGGCGGGAGTATCGAGCAGTTCTTC. It is translated as CASSLDGGSIEQFF.

In its sample, this clone was seen once. A read error may produce the germline difference seen at one junction end. The V gene is TRBV6-2 or TRBV6-3, the J gene TRBJ2-7, with TRBD2 as a possible D gene (5 bases). The CDR3 spans 14 residues. Germline V CDR1 and CDR2: MNHEY, SVGEGT. The CDR3 nucleotides are TGTGCCAGCAGTTATGGAAGGGAGAAAGCTCCGGCACACTTC. This codes for CASSYGREKAPAHF.

The V call is TRBV27, the J call TRBJ2-5; D is unclear. Trimming cost V 5 bases and J 4 bases, with 8 bases left between them. Looked up from germline, CDR1 is MNHEY and CDR2 is SMNVEV (reference sequence). This CDR3 has 12 residues. The CDR3 region has the DNA TGTGCCAGCAGTCCCTCCCCAGAGACCCAGTACTTC. This codes for CASSPSPETQYF.

This chain joins TRBV5-8 and TRBJ2-2; perhaps TRBD2 as D (6 bases). CDR1 is SGHTS, CDR2 YDEGEE, per germline. The CDR3 has 14 amino acids. V shed 1 base and J shed 5 bases, with 9 bases lying between them. The CDR3 sequence is CASSLRGSTGELFF. CDR3 in DNA: TGTGCCAGCAGCTTGCGGGGGAGTACCGGGGAGCTGTTTTTT.

The rearrangement uses TRBV3-1 (or the pseudogene TRBV3-2) and TRBJ1-4, with D perhaps matching TRBD1 (5 bases). Germline CDR1 LGHDT, CDR2 YNNKEL (reference sequence). This CDR3 spans 16 amino acids. The V end was cut by 0 bases, the J end by 4 bases, with 12 bases between. The CDR3, as DNA: TGTGCCAGCAGCCAAGATCACGGGGGGGGTAATGAAAAACTGTTTTTT. Its protein product is CASSQDHGGGNEKLFF.

The chain joins TRBV30 to TRBJ2-1; 8 bases line up with TRBD2. Germline V gene lookup returns CDR1 GTSNPN and CDR2 SVGIG (reference sequence). The CDR3 has 14 amino acids. Trimming cost V 0 bases and J 7 bases; bases outside gene matches: 5. The CDR3 loop is CAWSVTLAVNEQFF. CDR3 DNA sequence: TGTGCCTGGAGTGTAACACTAGCGGTGAATGAGCAGTTCTTC.

The V and J genes are TRBV5-1 and TRBJ1-1, with D perhaps matching TRBD1 (5 bases). Germline lookup yields CDR1 SGHRS and CDR2 YFSETQ. This CDR3 spans 15 amino acids. Trimming took off 1 base at V and 3 bases at J, with 13 bases between the two ends. CDR3 sequence: CASSLTLQGDTEAFF. The DNA for the CDR3 is TGCGCCAGCAGCTTGACATTGCAAGGGGACACTGAAGCTTTCTTT.

This sequence joins TRBV7-2 and TRBJ2-5; D not certain. The CDR3 sequence is 12 residues long. Germline CDR1 is SGHTA and CDR2 is FQGNSA. Trimming left V 5 bases short and J 5 bases short, with 9 bases between. CDR3 region: CASSNPLETQYF. The CDR3 nucleotides are TGTGCCAGCAGCAATCCTTTGGAGACCCAGTACTTC.

This clone occurred once. CDR3 amino acids: CASSQVGEAEAFF. CDR3 bases: TGCGCCAGCAGCCAAGTAGGGGAGGCTGAAGCTTTCTTT. This chain links TRBV4-3 with TRBJ1-1; maybe TRBD1 (5 bases). Germline assignment: CDR1 LGHNA and CDR2 YSLEER. The CDR3 is made up of 13 amino acids. V was shortened by 1 base and J by 6 bases, with 9 bases between the two germline ends.

CDR3: CASSESRGTGQPQHF. As DNA, the CDR3 is TGCGCCAGCAGTGAGTCGCGGGGGACCGGACAGCCCCAGCATTTT. This chain uses TRBV10-2 with TRBJ1-5, with D tentatively TRBD1 (5 bases). V shed 0 bases and J shed 7 bases, with 13 bases lying between them. CDR1 is WSHSY and CDR2 is SAAADI in the germline V gene. The CDR3 runs to 15 residues.